This TCR beta chain stems from a study of CD8+ T cells in alopecia areata. RNA, once extracted, was reverse transcribed into cDNA for use as the sequencing template. Clones were sequenced by immunoSEQ multiplex PCR, and TCRdb holds only the in-frame ones, with some missing. The table records approximately 66,000 clones, approximately 60% of them present only once. The source of this sequence is a human donor with alopecia areata. The source was CD8+ T cells sorted from blood, collected at week 0.

CDR3 bases: TGTGCCAGCAGGACCCTCCCCGCCATCTGGAATGAGCAGTTCTTC. It specifies CASRTLPAIWNEQFF. This chain links TRBV2 with TRBJ2-1; D gene ambiguous. Deletions cut 6 bases from V and 7 bases from J, with 19 bases between. This CDR3 region has 15 residues. Germline values: CDR1 SNHLY, CDR2 FYNNEI.